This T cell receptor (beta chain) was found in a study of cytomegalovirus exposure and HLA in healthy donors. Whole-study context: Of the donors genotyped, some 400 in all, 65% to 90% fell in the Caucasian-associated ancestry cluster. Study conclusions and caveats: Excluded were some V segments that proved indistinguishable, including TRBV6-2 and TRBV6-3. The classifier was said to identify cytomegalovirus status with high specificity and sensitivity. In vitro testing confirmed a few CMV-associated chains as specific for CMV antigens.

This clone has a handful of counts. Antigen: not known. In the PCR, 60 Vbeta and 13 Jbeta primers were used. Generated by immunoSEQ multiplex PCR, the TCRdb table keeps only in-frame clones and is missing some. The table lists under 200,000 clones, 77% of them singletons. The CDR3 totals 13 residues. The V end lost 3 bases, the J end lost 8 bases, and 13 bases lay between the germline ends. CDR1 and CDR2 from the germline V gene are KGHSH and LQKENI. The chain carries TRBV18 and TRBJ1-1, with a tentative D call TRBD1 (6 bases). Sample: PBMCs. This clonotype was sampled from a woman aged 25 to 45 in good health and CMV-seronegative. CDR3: CASSPGQGTEAFF. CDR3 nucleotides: TGTGCCAGCTCACCTGGGCAGGGGACCGAAGCTTTCTTT.